This is a list of T cell receptor beta chains from one sample in a study of T cells in Graves' hyperthyroidism and ophthalmopathy. TCRdb fed the multiplex PCR reads into MiXCR, producing one record per CDR3 protein. The sample contains 300,000 to 450,000 distinct CDR3 sequences, approximately 13% of which appear only once. The specimen was blood. The receptor source for this set is a woman in her sixties with Graves' hyperthyroidism. Both conserved end residues are part of each CDR3. The D gene is left open where the match is weak. Some rows mark clone size as missing; the rest say once, few, many or name a class of expanded clone.

V	J	size	D	DNA	CDR3
TRBV19	TRBJ2-2	few	TRBD2	TGTGCCAGTAGTAGATTAGCGGGACGTTACTCCCCCGAGGGCACCGGGGAGCTGTTTTTT	CASSRLAGRYSPEGTGELFF
TRBV6-1	TRBJ2-1	few	-	TGTGCCAGCACCCCAGGGCGGGGGCTGTACAATGAGCAGTTCTTC	CASTPGRGLYNEQFF
TRBV20-1	TRBJ1-2	many	TRBD1	TGCAGTGCTAGAGACCCGGGGACAGGCAAATATGGCTACACCTTC	CSARDPGTGKYGYTF
TRBV7-9	TRBJ2-2	many	-	TGTGCCAGCAGCCCCCCAGCTAGCGACCCTAACACCGGGGAGCTGTTTTTT	CASSPPASDPNTGELFF
TRBV20-1	TRBJ1-2	-	-	TGCAGTGCTAGCTTCCAGGCTCATGGCTACACCTTC	CSASFQAHGYTF
TRBV7-8	TRBJ2-5	-	TRBD1	TGTGCCAGCAGCAGGGACAGGAAAGAGACCCAGTACTTC	CASSRDRKETQYF
TRBV28	TRBJ1-2	-	-	TGTGCCAGCAGCCCCTTACAGTGTGGCTACACCTTC	CASSPLQCGYTF
TRBV12-5	TRBJ2-1	-	-	TGTGCTAGTGGTTTGCCCATAGGGCTCAGTCGTGTAGTCGATGAGCAGTTCTTC	CASGLPIGLSRVVDEQFF
TRBV20-1	TRBJ2-1	many	TRBD2	TGCAGTGCTAGTAGCGGGAGGGCCCCGTTCTTC	CSASSGRAPFF
TRBV5-1	TRBJ2-7	many	TRBD1	TGCGCCAGCAGATCCGGGACAGGGAGCTCCTACGAGCAGTACTTC	CASRSGTGSSYEQYF
TRBV12-3/TRBV12-4	TRBJ2-2	many	TRBD2	TGTGCCAGCAGTTTTCTTCTAGCGGGATTCACCGGGGAGCTGTTTTTT	CASSFLLAGFTGELFF
TRBV6-2/TRBV6-3	TRBJ1-1	many	-	TGTGCCAGCAGTTACCGCCCGAACACTGAAGCTTTCTTT	CASSYRPNTEAFF
TRBV12-5	TRBJ2-7	-	-	TGTGCTAGTGGCGGGACTTTCTACGAGCAGTACTTC	CASGGTFYEQYF
TRBV6-1	TRBJ1-1	many	-	TGTGCCAGCAGTAGACAGATGAACACTGAAGCTTTCTTT	CASSRQMNTEAFF
TRBV19	TRBJ1-5	-	-	TGTGCCAGTAGTATGCCACAGTTCCTGAGCAATCAGCCCCAGCATTTT	CASSMPQFLSNQPQHF
TRBV7-8	TRBJ2-7	many	TRBD2	TGTGCCAGCAGCCTTAGCGGGAGATGGTACGAGCAGTACTTC	CASSLSGRWYEQYF
TRBV28	TRBJ2-1	-	-	TGTGCCAGCAGTTTACTAGGACAGGGAGGGAGAAATGAGCAGTTCTTC	CASSLLGQGGRNEQFF
TRBV11-2	TRBJ2-6	many	-	TGTGCCAGCAGCTCACAGGGTACTGGGGCCAACGTCCTGACTTTC	CASSSQGTGANVLTF
TRBV5-5	TRBJ2-1	-	TRBD2	TGTGCCAGCAGCCAGGGACTAGCGGGAGGCCTGGCGGAGACCCAGTTCTTC	CASSQGLAGGLAETQFF
TRBV6-1	TRBJ2-7	few	TRBD2	TGTGCCAGCACTGGCGGGACTAGCGGGAGGCTTCACCTGGGGGAGCAGTACTTC	CASTGGTSGRLHLGEQYF
TRBV11-2	TRBJ2-3	once	TRBD2	TGTGCCAGCAACGTAGCGGGAGGCCCTCGCGGTACGCAGTATTTT	CASNVAGGPRGTQYF
TRBV5-1	TRBJ1-6	many	-	TGCGCCAGCAGCGCCCAGGGTTCCCGTTCACCCCTCCACTTT	CASSAQGSRSPLHF
TRBV6-2/TRBV6-3	TRBJ2-7	many	-	TGTGCCAGCAGTTACGAACAGGGTTTAGGAGACTACGAGCAGTACTTC	CASSYEQGLGDYEQYF
TRBV5-6	TRBJ2-5	few	-	TGTGCCAGCAGCTTCGCCAGCCAAGAGACCCAGTACTTC	CASSFASQETQYF
TRBV5-1	TRBJ2-5	many	-	TGTGCCAGCAGCTTAGTTGGACAAGAGACCCAGTACTTC	CASSLVGQETQYF
TRBV2	TRBJ1-2	-	-	TGTGCCAGCAGTGAAGGCGGCCGCTCTCTGACCTTC	CASSEGGRSLTF
TRBV7-6	TRBJ2-7	-	-	TGTGCCAGCAGTTCCCGGGGCGGCTACGAGCAGTACTTC	CASSSRGGYEQYF
TRBV12-3/TRBV12-4	TRBJ2-7	many	-	TGTGCCAGCAGTACCCACACGGACGAGCAGTACTTC	CASSTHTDEQYF
TRBV12-3/TRBV12-4	TRBJ2-3	many	TRBD2	TGTGCCAGCAGCAGACTAGCGGGAGCAAGGGCAGATACGCAGTATTTT	CASSRLAGARADTQYF
TRBV6-1	TRBJ1-2	-	-	TGTGCCAGCAGTGACGGGCCGACACTTCATAACTATGGCTACACCTTC	CASSDGPTLHNYGYTF
TRBV7-9	TRBJ1-2	-	-	TGTGCCAGCAGCTTATTTCCGGGGGCGATTCGCTATGGCTACACCTTC	CASSLFPGAIRYGYTF
TRBV6-4	TRBJ2-2	-	-	TGTGCCAGCAGTGACAGGTCCACCGGGGAGCTGTTTTTT	CASSDRSTGELFF
TRBV19	TRBJ2-1	many	TRBD1	TGTGCCAGTAGTATAGCCGGACAGGGGGCAGATGAGCAGTTCTTC	CASSIAGQGADEQFF
TRBV4-1	TRBJ2-7	few	-	TGCGCCAGCAGCCAAGGGGAATGGGCTAGCGTCTCCTACGAGCAGTACTTC	CASSQGEWASVSYEQYF
TRBV18	TRBJ2-6	-	-	TGTGCCAGCTCACCTCAAGTTAGCTCTGGGGCCAACGTCCTGACTTTC	CASSPQVSSGANVLTF
TRBV24-1	TRBJ2-3	many	-	TGTGCCACCAGTGATTCACAGGGCGCAGATACGCAGTATTTT	CATSDSQGADTQYF
TRBV19	TRBJ1-3	-	TRBD1	TGTGCCAGTAGTATTTGGGACAGGGGAAGAGGAAACACCATATATTTT	CASSIWDRGRGNTIYF
TRBV12-3/TRBV12-4	TRBJ2-3	many	TRBD2	TGTGCCAGCAGTTCCCTAGCGGGTGGGGCGCAGTATTTT	CASSSLAGGAQYF
TRBV30	TRBJ2-1	many	TRBD1	TGTGCCTGGGGGCCACATACAGGGGCGGACAATGAGCAGTTCTTC	CAWGPHTGADNEQFF
TRBV29-1	TRBJ2-7	many	-	TGCAGCGTTGGCGGTAGGCAGTCCTACGAGCAGTACTTC	CSVGGRQSYEQYF
TRBV9	TRBJ1-6	few	-	TGTGCCAGCAGCGTAGCCAGCCTCCCGGGGGATTCACCCCTCCACTTT	CASSVASLPGDSPLHF
TRBV4-2	TRBJ1-3	few	-	TGTGCCAGCAGCCAAGTTAGCCGGAGCTCTGGAAACACCATATATTTT	CASSQVSRSSGNTIYF
TRBV18	TRBJ1-5	many	-	TGTGCCAGCTCACCGAGCGACACGGGAGGGGCCCAGCATTTT	CASSPSDTGGAQHF
TRBV18	TRBJ1-4	many	-	TGTGCCAGCTCACCAGGGGCTCAGAATGAAAAACTGTTTTTT	CASSPGAQNEKLFF
TRBV12-3/TRBV12-4	TRBJ1-5	many	-	TGTGCCAGCAGTTTAAGTTTTACGGGACCAAATCAGCCCCAGCATTTT	CASSLSFTGPNQPQHF
TRBV7-9	TRBJ2-3	many	-	TGTGCCAGCAGCTTCCGGGGGTATCCTAGCACAGATACGCAGTATTTT	CASSFRGYPSTDTQYF
TRBV20-1	TRBJ2-7	many	-	TGCAGTGCTAGAGATCGAAGGGGCTGGGAGCAGTACTTC	CSARDRRGWEQYF
TRBV6-2/TRBV6-3	TRBJ2-7	many	-	TGTGCCAGCAGTTACTACCAAACCTACGAGCAGTACTTC	CASSYYQTYEQYF
TRBV5-1	TRBJ2-3	many	-	TGCGCCAGCAGCTTTTCTATTGTTGGAGGGAGCGGCGCAGATACGCAGTATTTT	CASSFSIVGGSGADTQYF
TRBV3-1	TRBJ2-3	many	-	TGTGCCAGCAGCCAGACCCGGGACACCTCCCCAAGCACAGATACGCAGTATTTT	CASSQTRDTSPSTDTQYF